These T cell receptor beta chains were read from a single sample in a study of tumor-infiltrating lymphocytes in primary liver carcinoma. TCRdb passed the multiplex PCR reads through MiXCR, listing each CDR3 protein once. The table shows some 320,000 distinct CDR3 sequences, with roughly two thirds occurring only once. The sample taken for sequencing was peripheral blood. The receptor set was obtained from a man aged 40-49 years with primary liver carcinoma and hepatitis B virus infection. Each CDR3 is given with its conserved first and last residue. D genes are given only for firm matches. Rows give clone size only sometimes, using once, few, many, or a class for an expanded clone.

>.|TRBV11-2|TRBJ2-2|14|few
TGTGCCAGCAACCGCGTGGACGACACCGGGGAGCTGTTCTTT
CASNRVDDTGELFF
>.|TRBV11-1|TRBJ2-2|12|.
TGTGCCGGTAGCTTAGAGGGAGGGGAGCTGTTTTTT
CAGSLEGGELFF
>TRBD1|TRBV4-2|TRBJ2-5|14|.
TGTGCCAGGAGCCAAGGACAGGGGGTGGAGACCCAGTACTTC
CARSQGQGVETQYF
>TRBD2|TRBV5-6|TRBJ2-1|15|.
TGTGCCAGCAGCTCGATACTAGCGGGAGATCATGAGCAGTTCTTC
CASSSILAGDHEQFF
>.|TRBV12-5|TRBJ2-1|16|once
TGTGCTAGTGGTTTGGTAGCAGACACATTCATGGGTGAGCAGTTCTTC
CASGLVADTFMGEQFF
>TRBD2|TRBV6-5|TRBJ2-3|16|.
TGTGTCAGCAATTACTCTTTAGCGGGGTACACAGATACGCAGTATTTT
CVSNYSLAGYTDTQYF
>TRBD1|TRBV6-6|TRBJ1-3|15|few
TGTGCCACCACAGAGGCACACAGGGGAGGAAACACCATATATTTT
CATTEAHRGGNTIYF
>.|TRBV12-3/TRBV12-4|TRBJ2-1|12|.
TGTGCCAGCAGCCCTAAGGGGCTCGAGCAGTTCTTC
CASSPKGLEQFF
>.|TRBV5-5|TRBJ1-1|13|.
TGTGCCAGTAGCTTTCCCGTGAACACTGAAGCTCTCTTT
CASSFPVNTEALF
>.|TRBV5-1|TRBJ2-1|15|.
TGCGCCAGCAGCTTGGAGGACTCGACCTGCAATGAGCAGTTCTTC
CASSLEDSTCNEQFF
>.|TRBV6-1|TRBJ2-7|15|.
TGTGACAGCAGTGTTGGGGGGAGGACACCCTACGAGCAGTACTTC
CDSSVGGRTPYEQYF
>TRBD2|TRBV6-5|TRBJ2-1|16|few
TGTGCCAGCAGTGACATTAGCGGGAGGGCCCCCAATGAGCAGTTCTTC
CASSDISGRAPNEQFF
>.|TRBV7-9|TRBJ2-3|14|.
TGTGCCAGCAGCACCGCAGGGGCTACAGATACGCAGTATTTT
CASSTAGATDTQYF
>.|TRBV20-1|TRBJ1-4|13|.
TGCAGTGCTAGTGACACATTGGGCCCCTTGTCGTTTTTT
CSASDTLGPLSFF
>TRBD2|TRBV4-3|TRBJ2-7|16|.
TGCACCAGCAGCCAAGCAACCGGGACTATTCCCTACGAGCAGTACTTC
CTSSQATGTIPYEQYF
>.|TRBV11-2|TRBJ2-1|13|few
TGTGCCAGCAGCTTTGACGCTAGCTATGAGCAGTTCTTC
CASSFDASYEQFF
>.|TRBV7-9|TRBJ2-5|14|.
TGTGCCAGCAGCTTTACCAGCCTCCAAGAGACCCAGTACTTC
CASSFTSLQETQYF
>.|TRBV6-2/TRBV6-3|TRBJ2-7|13|.
TGTGCCAGCCTAAAGGACCAGGCCCACAAGCAGTACTTC
CASLKDQAHKQYF
>.|TRBV7-8|TRBJ1-5|16|.
TGTGCCAGCAGCTTAAGTACAGAGCTTTCGTGGCAGCTCCAGCATTTT
CASSLSTELSWQLQHF
>.|TRBV11-2|TRBJ2-1|12|.
TGTGGCAGCAGCTTAGCAGGGAACGAGCAGTTCTTC
CGSSLAGNEQFF
>.|TRBV5-1|TRBJ1-1|13|.
TGCGCCAGCAGCTTGGTTTGGGGAACTGAAGCTTTCTTT
CASSLVWGTEAFF
>TRBD2|TRBV4-1|TRBJ2-3|15|many
TGCGCCAGCAGCCATCTAGCGGGAAGAACAGATACGCAGTATTTT
CASSHLAGRTDTQYF
>.|TRBV10-3|TRBJ1-4|14|many
TGTGCCATCAGTGAAGGGGTAGGATACGAAAAACTGTTTTTT
CAISEGVGYEKLFF
>TRBD1|TRBV7-9|TRBJ1-2|15|few
TGTGCCAGCAGCTTAGGAGGGGACAGGGTTCGGGGCTACACCTTC
CASSLGGDRVRGYTF
>.|TRBV5-1|TRBJ1-1|15|few
TGCGCCAGCAGCTTGGCCGGAGGGGCAAGGACTGAAGCTTTCTTT
CASSLAGGARTEAFF
>TRBD2|TRBV7-8|TRBJ2-1|17|.
TGTGCCAGCAGCTTCTTAGCGGGATGGCCGGTTTCCAATGAGCAATTCTTC
CASSFLAGWPVSNEQFF
>.|TRBV5-6|TRBJ2-4|16|.
TGTGCCAGCAGCTTGGGGGAACTAATAGCCAAAAACATTCAGTACTTC
CASSLGELIAKNIQYF
>.|TRBV5-1|TRBJ2-3|14|few
TGCGCCAGCAGTCGGGACCGACTCACAGATACGCAGTATTTT
CASSRDRLTDTQYF
>TRBD1|TRBV29-1|TRBJ2-5|16|.
TGCAGCGCCCAAGGTCCCGGCACAGGGGGCATGAAGACCCAGTACTTC
CSAQGPGTGGMKTQYF
>.|TRBV5-6|TRBJ2-2|14|.
TGTGCCAGCAGCTTGGACCCGAGAGGGGGGGAGCTGTTCTTT
CASSLDPRGGELFF
>.|TRBV6-5|TRBJ2-2|13|.
TGTGCCAGCAGGGCCCTGAACACCGGGGAGCTGTTTTTT
CASRALNTGELFF
>TRBD1|TRBV6-6|TRBJ2-3|13|.
TGTGCCGGCAAAAGGGGGCAAGAAGATGCGCAGTATTTT
CAGKRGQEDAQYF
>.|TRBV11-2|TRBJ2-7|13|.
TGTGCCAGTAGCTCACGGAGTGCCTGCGAGCAGTACTTC
CASSSRSACEQYF
>.|TRBV7-9|TRBJ1-1|14|.
TGTGCCGGCAGCATTATTACAGGGAACACTGAAGCTTTCTTT
CAGSIITGNTEAFF
>.|TRBV7-8|TRBJ1-3|14|.
TGTGCCAGCAGCTCCCTGGAGGCTGGAAACACCATATATTTT
CASSSLEAGNTIYF
>TRBD2|TRBV4-3|TRBJ2-3|18|.
TGCGCCAGCAGCCAAGTGCTTAGCGGGGGGCTTCGTACAGATACGCAGTATTTT
CASSQVLSGGLRTDTQYF
>TRBD1|TRBV6-5|TRBJ1-4|14|many
TGTGCCAGCAGTTGGGACAGGGGGCTTGAAAAACTGTTTTTT
CASSWDRGLEKLFF
>.|TRBV4-1|TRBJ1-2|18|many
TGCGCCAGCAGCCAAGTTACAGGGAGGTCCGGACGGGACTATGGCTACACCTTC
CASSQVTGRSGRDYGYTF
>.|TRBV6-6|TRBJ1-1|14|many
TGTGCCAGCACTCTACAGGGCCCTAACACTGAAGCTTTCTTT
CASTLQGPNTEAFF
>.|TRBV15|TRBJ1-5|15|.
TGTGCCACCAGCGGACGCACAGGCTATAATCAGCCCCAGCATTTT
CATSGRTGYNQPQHF
>.|TRBV29-1|TRBJ1-4|12|.
TGCTGCGTTCTTCAGGGCTTTGTGGAACTGTTTTTT
CCVLQGFVELFF
>.|TRBV11-3|TRBJ1-1|15|.
TGTGCCAGCAGCTTAGAACTGGGTCCAGGGACTGAAGCTTTCTTT
CASSLELGPGTEAFF
>TRBD1|TRBV29-1|TRBJ2-1|16|.
TGCATCGTTGCAGGGGGGACAGGGGGCACCTACAACGAGCAGTTCTTC
CIVAGGTGGTYNEQFF
>.|TRBV30|TRBJ2-5|13|.
TGTGCCTGGACGGGGTGGTCCGAAGAGACCCAGTACTTC
CAWTGWSEETQYF
>.|TRBV11-2|TRBJ2-3|15|medium-sized
TGTGCCAGCAGCCCAGGGCCGGAGAAAGGAGATACGCAGTATTTT
CASSPGPEKGDTQYF
>.|TRBV4-2|TRBJ2-2|15|many
TGTGCCAGCAGCCATTCCACTGGAAACACCGGGGAGCTGTTTTTT
CASSHSTGNTGELFF
>.|TRBV11-2|TRBJ1-4|12|.
TGTGCCAGCAGCTTTGGCGGGGGAAAACCGTTGTTT
CASSFGGGKPLF
>.|TRBV6-2/TRBV6-3|TRBJ2-3|15|many
TGTGCCAGCAGTTACGGTGACGGAGCCCAGGGTACGCAGTATTTT
CASSYGDGAQGTQYF